This TCR beta chain was sequenced in a study of post-analysis software for immune sequencing data. Study overall: There were relapsing-remitting, secondary progressive and progressive-relapsing multiple sclerosis among the disease courses included. Study-wide points: Normalized Chao1 diversity was significantly lower in multiple sclerosis patients than in controls. Higher frequency in patients than in controls was seen for roughly five TRBV segments, with TRBV5-6, TRBV5-1 and TRBV20-1 among them.

The CDR3 sequence is 15 residues long. The V segment lost 3 bases and the J segment 3 bases; nucleotides outside the gene matches: 5. Germline CDR1 MGHRA, CDR2 YSYEKL. Researchers reported that TCR beta cDNA libraries carried unique molecular identifiers. One entry per CDR3 protein, called by TCRdb with MiXCR from the PCR reads. The repertoire holds about 260,000 distinct CDR3 sequences, just over 35% seen once, with roughly 4.8% in the top ten. This clonotype was counted at least ten times. Its specificity is not known. The V call is TRBV4-1, the J call TRBJ1-2; TRBD1 aligns across 9 bases. The sequencing sample was made of blood. This receptor was taken from a girl aged 5-17 years with multiple sclerosis. This CDR3 reads CASSHPGQGHYGYTF. In DNA, the CDR3 is TGCGCCAGCAGCCACCCGGGACAGGGTCACTATGGCTACACCTTC.